The T cell receptor beta chain described here comes from a study of blood T cell repertoires in COVID-19. Germline assignment: CDR1 SNHLY and CDR2 FYNNEI. Trimming took off 7 bases at V and 2 bases at J, with 10 bases between the two ends. This CDR3 has 13 amino acids. In the source study's methods: Amplification with reference gene primers provided the estimates of nucleated cell counts. The table came from immunoSEQ multiplex PCR; TCRdb's copy has only in-frame clones and leaves some out. That table is the source of V, J and clone size, and D and trimming were worked out from the DNA. Among about 55,000 clones, roughly 90% were seen once, and the ten largest hold approximately 15%.

The receptor was derived from a human donor with active COVID-19. The donor label of this sample is uncertain. The material sequenced was peripheral blood. The chain uses TRBV2 and TRBJ2-3; D might be TRBD2 (5 bases). The CDR3 here is CASKARVTDTQYF. The CDR3 DNA reads as TGTGCCAGCAAGGCGCGGGTCACAGATACGCAGTATTTT.